The 18 T cell receptor beta chains below were found in one sample sequenced in a study of CD8 T cells in ankylosing spondylitis. General study findings and limits: A motif of roughly eight highly homologous TCR beta variants was seen as apparently characteristic of ankylosing spondylitis blood.

No cognate antigen is known for these TCRs. TCRdb independently ran MiXCR on the 5' RACE reads; one entry per CDR3 protein. The repertoire holds around 430,000 distinct CDR3 sequences, with 15% to 20% as singletons. The sequenced sample was blood, either unsorted or a sorted T cell fraction (not recorded which). These receptors came from a male donor with ankylosing spondylitis.

The chain is built from TRBV6-1 and TRBJ1-1; D is possibly TRBD1 (5 bases). Trimming stripped 6 bases from V and 1 base from J, with 21 bases between. CDR1 and CDR2 from the germline V gene are MNHNS and SASEGT. The CDR3 is 17 residues long. In DNA, the CDR3 is TGTGCCAGCAGGGGGCGAAATTTGGTTTCCGCGAACACTGAAGCTTTCTTT. Its translation: CASRGRNLVSANTEAFF.

The J gene is TRBJ2-1, the V gene TRBV7-9, with 9 bases lining up with TRBD1. Losses at the gene ends were 5 bases for V and 6 bases for J; bases not matched to a gene: 5. Per germline, CDR1 SEHNR and CDR2 FQNEAQ (reference sequence). This CDR3 is 14 amino acids long. CDR3 in DNA: TGTGCCAGCAGCGGGGACAGGGAACGCAATGAGCAGTTCTTC. Its translation is CASSGDRERNEQFF.

This clonotype came up many times. The chain combines TRBV6-6 with TRBJ1-1; the D is unclear. Germline assignment: CDR1 MNHNY and CDR2 SVGAGI (reference sequence). The length of the CDR3 is 12 residues. With 2 bases removed from V and 3 bases from J, the gap between germline ends came to 4 bases. CDR3 amino acids: CASSYRDTEAFF. Here the CDR3 DNA reads TGTGCCAGCAGTTACAGGGACACTGAAGCTTTCTTT.

V and J are TRBV20-1 and TRBJ1-2; D not resolved. The CDR3 runs 13 residues. The V gene's germline CDR1 is DFQATT and CDR2 SNEGSKA (reference sequence). The V and J ends lost 4 bases and 6 bases respectively, with 15 bases between them. The CDR3 spells CSATPPSTHGYTF. CDR3 in DNA: TGCAGTGCTACTCCTCCCTCGACTCATGGCTACACCTTC.

V gene TRBV20-1 combines with J gene TRBJ2-5, with TRBD2 matching 9 bases. Germline CDR1 DFQATT, CDR2 SNEGSKA (reference sequence). The CDR3 covers 13 residues. V shed 8 bases, J shed 1 base, and the junction held 5 bases outside the gene matches. DNA of the CDR3: TGCAGTTCCTTAGCGGGGGTCCAAGAGACCCAGTACTTC. Amino acid sequence: CSSLAGVQETQYF.

The V gene is TRBV5-1, the J gene TRBJ2-3; no clear D gene. The CDR3 runs 12 residues. CDR1 is SGHRS, CDR2 YFSETQ, per germline. V dropped 4 bases and J dropped 6 bases, with 9 bases sitting between them. CDR3 DNA sequence: TGCGCCAGCAGCGCCGATCTTGATACGCAGTATTTT. Translation: CASSADLDTQYF. The variable domain in full, completed from reference TRBV5-1 and TRBJ2-3, reads KAGVTQTPRYLIKTRGQQVTLSCSPISGHRSVSWYQQTPGQGLQFLFEYFSETQRNKGNFPGRFSGRQFSNSRSEMNVSTLELGDSALYLCASSADLDTQYFGPGTRLTVL.

This clonotype was detected ten times or more. The rearrangement links TRBV20-1 to TRBJ2-1; 7 positions match TRBD2. With 6 bases clipped from V and 0 bases from J, the junction kept 8 bases outside the gene matches. CDR1 is DFQATT, CDR2 SNEGSKA, per germline (reference sequence). This CDR3 contains 15 residues. CDR3: CSARILAASYNEQFF. CDR3 coding DNA: TGCAGTGCCAGGATCCTAGCGGCCTCCTACAATGAGCAGTTCTTC.

The CDR3 region has the DNA TGCGCCAGCAACCCACTAGCGGGAGGGCTCAATGAGCAGTTCTTC. Amino acids: CASNPLAGGLNEQFF. J is TRBJ2-1 and V is TRBV5-1; TRBD2 aligns across 13 bases. CDR3 length equals 15 residues. From germline, CDR1 is SGHRS and CDR2 YFSETQ. J gave up 6 bases and V 6 bases, and 6 bases lay outside the gene matches.

The CDR3 here is CASRPEDRASNSPLHF. CDR3 coding DNA: TGTGCCAGTAGGCCGGAGGACAGGGCTTCAAATTCACCCCTCCACTTT. The J gene is TRBJ1-6, the V gene TRBV19; TRBD1 matches at 8 bases. Losses at the gene ends were 6 bases for V and 7 bases for J; bases not matched to a gene: 11. The CDR3 has 16 residues. Germline CDR1 is LNHDA and CDR2 is SQIVND (reference sequence).

This clonotype was counted only a few times. The V gene is TRBV28, the J gene TRBJ1-1; weak D call: TRBD1 (6 bases). CDR1 MDHEN and CDR2 SYDVKM come from the germline V gene. V lost 9 bases and J lost 5, with 16 bases in between. The CDR3 runs to 13 residues. CDR3 coding DNA: TGTGCCAGTAACCAAGGGGGGCGGACTGAAGCTTTCTTT. This translates into CASNQGGRTEAFF.

The V gene is TRBV6-1, the J gene TRBJ2-7, with D uncertain. V lost 4 bases to trimming and J lost 0 bases, with 13 bases between them. The length of the CDR3 is 15 residues. Germline V CDR1 and CDR2: MNHNS, SASEGT. The CDR3 bases are TGTGCCAGCAGTGGGACCGCAACCTCCTCCTACGAGCAGTACTTC. Its protein product is CASSGTATSSYEQYF.

This clonotype was seen a handful of times. The chain couples TRBV3-1 to TRBJ1-6; perhaps TRBD1 as D (5 bases). The CDR3 sequence is 14 residues long. V lost 1 base, J lost 6 bases, and 7 bases lay in between. The germline CDR1 and CDR2 sequences are LGHDT and YNNKEL (reference sequence). The CDR3 DNA reads as TGTGCCAGCAGCCAAGGACAGTTTAATTCACCCCTCCACTTT. Translation: CASSQGQFNSPLHF.

There are many counts of this clonotype. The chain combines TRBV11-2 with TRBJ2-1; maybe TRBD2 (6 bases). The CDR3 sequence is 14 residues long. Per the germline V gene, CDR1 is SGHAT and CDR2 is FQNNGV. Trimming removed 5 bases from V and 6 bases from J, with 14 bases in between. The CDR3 reads CASSPTTSPNEQFF. Here the CDR3 DNA reads TGTGCCAGCAGCCCTACTACTAGCCCCAATGAGCAGTTCTTC. The entire variable domain, with the rest obtained from reference TRBV11-2 and TRBJ2-1, is as follows: EAGVAQSPRYKIIEKRQSVAFWCNPISGHATLYWYQQILGQGPKLLIQFQNNGVVDDSQLPKDRFSAERLKGVDSTLKIQPAKLEDSAVYLCASSPTTSPNEQFFGPGTRLTVL.

The V call is TRBV11-2, the J call TRBJ2-7, with 11 bases lining up with TRBD2. The CDR3 has 14 amino acids. V trimming: 3 bases; J trimming: 6 bases; junction bases outside the gene matches: 4. Germline-derived CDR1 and CDR2 are SGHAT and FQNNGV. In nucleotides, the CDR3 is TGTGCCAGCAGCTTCCATAGCGGGAGGGTCGAGCAGTACTTC. It yields the protein CASSFHSGRVEQYF.

The chain combines TRBV5-1 with TRBJ2-3, with 9 bases that match TRBD2. The CDR3 spans 16 residues. Germline assignment: CDR1 SGHRS and CDR2 YFSETQ. V lost 1 base, J lost 0 bases, and 3 bases stayed unmatched. The CDR3 reads CASSLFTSGSTDTQYF. CDR3 bases: TGCGCCAGCAGCTTGTTTACTAGCGGGAGCACAGATACGCAGTATTTT.

This clonotype was recorded at least ten times. CDR3 bases: TGCAGCGTTCTTAGCGGGGGGGCTGAGACCCAGTACTTC. This encodes CSVLSGGAETQYF. The chain couples TRBV29-1 to TRBJ2-5; 11 bases agree with TRBD2. The V segment lost 5 bases and the J segment 5 bases; nucleotides outside the gene matches: 4. The CDR3 is made up of 13 amino acids. The germline gives CDR1 SQVTM, CDR2 ANQGSEA.

This clonotype has only a few counts. The chain has TRBV2 and TRBJ2-7; no clear D gene. The germline V and J ends were trimmed by 7 bases and 3 bases, with 13 bases remaining between them. Germline CDR1 and CDR2: SNHLY and FYNNEI. The CDR3 contains 13 residues. The CDR3 is CASTGIAHYEQYF. DNA for the CDR3: TGTGCCAGCACCGGCATCGCCCACTACGAGCAGTACTTC.

The chain carries TRBV5-1 and TRBJ2-1; tentative D call: TRBD2 (6 bases). Germline lookup yields CDR1 SGHRS and CDR2 YFSETQ. The CDR3 covers 16 residues. V lost 4 bases and J lost 2, with 16 bases in between. In DNA form, the CDR3 reads TGCGCCAGCAGCGGGGGGATCCCTAGGGCCTACAATGAGCAGTTCTTC. This translates into CASSGGIPRAYNEQFF.